The rows below give T cell receptor beta chains drawn from one sample of a study of identical twins. TCRdb re-called the 5' RACE reads through MiXCR, storing one row per CDR3 protein. The sample contains around 530,000 distinct CDR3 sequences, approximately 14% of which appear only once. A further study also used this sample, focusing on yellow fever vaccine responses in identical twins.

The sequenced sample consisted of CD4+ T cells sorted from blood. The receptor set was obtained from a woman under 30 in good health. Each CDR3 is given with its conserved first and last residue. Each record gives: clone size, D gene, J gene, V gene, CDR3 protein, CDR3 DNA. A D gene is named only where the DNA matches it firmly. Clone sizes are given selectively: once, few, many, or a class where the clone is expanded.

size: NA
D: NA
J: TRBJ2-7
V: TRBV12-3/TRBV12-4
CDR3: CASSLGSLASYEQYF
DNA: TGTGCCAGCAGTTTAGGCTCCCTAGCAAGCTACGAGCAGTACTTC

size: few
D: NA
J: TRBJ1-4
V: TRBV15
CDR3: CATSRVGFEKLFF
DNA: TGTGCCACCAGCAGAGTGGGCTTCGAAAAACTGTTTTTT

size: NA
D: TRBD2
J: TRBJ2-5
V: TRBV18
CDR3: CASSLGTSGTQETQYF
DNA: TGTGCCAGCTCACTTGGGACTAGCGGAACACAAGAGACCCAGTACTTC

size: NA
D: TRBD1
J: TRBJ2-2
V: TRBV7-6
CDR3: CASSIGGQANTGELFF
DNA: TGTGCCAGCAGCATAGGGGGACAGGCGAACACCGGGGAGCTGTTTTTT

size: many
D: NA
J: TRBJ1-2
V: TRBV25-1
CDR3: CASSESGAPANYGYTF
DNA: TGTGCCAGCAGCGAATCCGGGGCACCGGCTAACTATGGCTACACCTTC

size: few
D: NA
J: TRBJ1-1
V: TRBV28
CDR3: CASRASGGEAFF
DNA: TGTGCCAGCAGGGCCTCGGGGGGTGAAGCTTTCTTT

size: NA
D: NA
J: TRBJ2-5
V: TRBV15
CDR3: CATSSDVGRQETQYF
DNA: TGTGCCACCAGCAGCGACGTGGGACGTCAAGAGACCCAGTACTTC

size: few
D: NA
J: TRBJ2-5
V: TRBV5-1
CDR3: CASSLNREYETQYF
DNA: TGCGCCAGCAGCTTGAACAGGGAGTACGAGACCCAGTACTTC

size: NA
D: TRBD2
J: TRBJ2-7
V: TRBV5-1
CDR3: CASSVGEGFGYEQYF
DNA: TGCGCCAGCAGCGTGGGGGAGGGTTTCGGGTACGAGCAGTACTTC

size: few
D: TRBD2
J: TRBJ2-7
V: TRBV20-1
CDR3: CSARISGRAYEQYF
DNA: TGCAGTGCTAGGATTAGCGGGAGGGCCTACGAGCAGTACTTC

size: few
D: NA
J: TRBJ1-1
V: TRBV7-9
CDR3: CASSKSPAETEAFF
DNA: TGTGCCAGCAGCAAGTCGCCCGCGGAGACTGAAGCTTTCTTT

size: NA
D: NA
J: TRBJ1-2
V: TRBV12-3/TRBV12-4
CDR3: CASSPLHGYTF
DNA: TGTGCCAGCAGTCCGCTCCATGGCTACACCTTC

size: NA
D: NA
J: TRBJ2-7
V: TRBV4-2
CDR3: CASSHFDSYEQYF
DNA: TGTGCCAGCAGCCACTTTGACAGCTACGAGCAGTACTTC

size: NA
D: TRBD1
J: TRBJ2-1
V: TRBV20-1
CDR3: CSARDRILSTEQFF
DNA: TGCAGTGCTCGGGACAGGATACTATCCACGGAGCAGTTCTTC

size: NA
D: NA
J: TRBJ1-1
V: TRBV5-6
CDR3: CASSRPPRNTEAFF
DNA: TGTGCCAGCAGCCGGCCCCCCCGGAACACTGAAGCTTTCTTT

size: NA
D: TRBD2
J: TRBJ2-1
V: TRBV20-1
CDR3: CSAREGGLAGNEQFF
DNA: TGCAGTGCTAGAGAGGGGGGACTAGCGGGGAATGAGCAGTTCTTC

size: NA
D: TRBD2
J: TRBJ2-2
V: TRBV5-1
CDR3: CASSLSATSGTGELFF
DNA: TGCGCCAGCAGCTTGTCCGCGACTAGCGGGACCGGGGAGCTGTTTTTT

size: NA
D: NA
J: TRBJ1-3
V: TRBV20-1
CDR3: CSVTTGNTIYF
DNA: TGCAGTGTGACTACTGGAAACACCATATATTTT

size: many
D: NA
J: TRBJ2-7
V: TRBV12-3/TRBV12-4
CDR3: CASSLSQISSYEQYF
DNA: TGTGCCAGCAGTTTAAGTCAGATTAGCTCCTACGAGCAGTACTTC

size: NA
D: TRBD2
J: TRBJ2-3
V: TRBV4-2
CDR3: CASSQGTSGRGTDTQYF
DNA: TGTGCCAGCAGCCAAGGGACTAGCGGGAGAGGTACAGATACGCAGTATTTT

size: few
D: NA
J: TRBJ1-1
V: TRBV5-1
CDR3: CASSLEGPVNTEAFF
DNA: TGCGCCAGCAGCTTGGAGGGTCCAGTGAACACTGAAGCTTTCTTT

size: few
D: NA
J: TRBJ2-4
V: TRBV3-1
CDR3: CASTTSGSRNIQYF
DNA: TGTGCCAGCACCACATCAGGGTCCAGAAACATTCAGTACTTC

size: few
D: TRBD1
J: TRBJ1-1
V: TRBV11-2
CDR3: CASALTGRGTEAFF
DNA: TGTGCCAGCGCTCTGACAGGGAGGGGAACTGAAGCTTTCTTT

size: few
D: TRBD2
J: TRBJ2-4
V: TRBV12-3/TRBV12-4
CDR3: CASSFWAGVAKNIQYF
DNA: TGTGCCAGCAGTTTTTGGGCGGGAGTGGCCAAAAACATTCAGTACTTC

size: NA
D: NA
J: TRBJ2-1
V: TRBV12-3/TRBV12-4
CDR3: CASSLDLGEQFF
DNA: TGTGCCAGCAGCTTGGATTTGGGAGAGCAGTTCTTC

size: NA
D: TRBD2
J: TRBJ2-1
V: TRBV12-3/TRBV12-4
CDR3: CASSRLAVNEQFF
DNA: TGTGCCAGCAGCAGACTAGCGGTAAATGAGCAGTTCTTC

size: few
D: NA
J: TRBJ1-4
V: TRBV10-3
CDR3: CAISVGAQDEKLFF
DNA: TGTGCCATCAGTGTTGGGGCTCAGGATGAAAAACTGTTTTTT

size: NA
D: NA
J: TRBJ1-4
V: TRBV10-2
CDR3: CASSESSGTPEKLFF
DNA: TGCGCCAGCAGTGAGTCCTCCGGGACACCAGAAAAACTGTTTTTT

size: many
D: NA
J: TRBJ2-3
V: TRBV4-1
CDR3: CASSHSEGIDTQYF
DNA: TGCGCCAGCAGCCATTCGGAGGGGATCGATACGCAGTATTTT

size: few
D: TRBD1
J: TRBJ2-7
V: TRBV5-1
CDR3: CASRRDRDRVYEQYF
DNA: TGCGCCAGCCGCCGAGACCGGGACAGGGTCTACGAGCAGTACTTC